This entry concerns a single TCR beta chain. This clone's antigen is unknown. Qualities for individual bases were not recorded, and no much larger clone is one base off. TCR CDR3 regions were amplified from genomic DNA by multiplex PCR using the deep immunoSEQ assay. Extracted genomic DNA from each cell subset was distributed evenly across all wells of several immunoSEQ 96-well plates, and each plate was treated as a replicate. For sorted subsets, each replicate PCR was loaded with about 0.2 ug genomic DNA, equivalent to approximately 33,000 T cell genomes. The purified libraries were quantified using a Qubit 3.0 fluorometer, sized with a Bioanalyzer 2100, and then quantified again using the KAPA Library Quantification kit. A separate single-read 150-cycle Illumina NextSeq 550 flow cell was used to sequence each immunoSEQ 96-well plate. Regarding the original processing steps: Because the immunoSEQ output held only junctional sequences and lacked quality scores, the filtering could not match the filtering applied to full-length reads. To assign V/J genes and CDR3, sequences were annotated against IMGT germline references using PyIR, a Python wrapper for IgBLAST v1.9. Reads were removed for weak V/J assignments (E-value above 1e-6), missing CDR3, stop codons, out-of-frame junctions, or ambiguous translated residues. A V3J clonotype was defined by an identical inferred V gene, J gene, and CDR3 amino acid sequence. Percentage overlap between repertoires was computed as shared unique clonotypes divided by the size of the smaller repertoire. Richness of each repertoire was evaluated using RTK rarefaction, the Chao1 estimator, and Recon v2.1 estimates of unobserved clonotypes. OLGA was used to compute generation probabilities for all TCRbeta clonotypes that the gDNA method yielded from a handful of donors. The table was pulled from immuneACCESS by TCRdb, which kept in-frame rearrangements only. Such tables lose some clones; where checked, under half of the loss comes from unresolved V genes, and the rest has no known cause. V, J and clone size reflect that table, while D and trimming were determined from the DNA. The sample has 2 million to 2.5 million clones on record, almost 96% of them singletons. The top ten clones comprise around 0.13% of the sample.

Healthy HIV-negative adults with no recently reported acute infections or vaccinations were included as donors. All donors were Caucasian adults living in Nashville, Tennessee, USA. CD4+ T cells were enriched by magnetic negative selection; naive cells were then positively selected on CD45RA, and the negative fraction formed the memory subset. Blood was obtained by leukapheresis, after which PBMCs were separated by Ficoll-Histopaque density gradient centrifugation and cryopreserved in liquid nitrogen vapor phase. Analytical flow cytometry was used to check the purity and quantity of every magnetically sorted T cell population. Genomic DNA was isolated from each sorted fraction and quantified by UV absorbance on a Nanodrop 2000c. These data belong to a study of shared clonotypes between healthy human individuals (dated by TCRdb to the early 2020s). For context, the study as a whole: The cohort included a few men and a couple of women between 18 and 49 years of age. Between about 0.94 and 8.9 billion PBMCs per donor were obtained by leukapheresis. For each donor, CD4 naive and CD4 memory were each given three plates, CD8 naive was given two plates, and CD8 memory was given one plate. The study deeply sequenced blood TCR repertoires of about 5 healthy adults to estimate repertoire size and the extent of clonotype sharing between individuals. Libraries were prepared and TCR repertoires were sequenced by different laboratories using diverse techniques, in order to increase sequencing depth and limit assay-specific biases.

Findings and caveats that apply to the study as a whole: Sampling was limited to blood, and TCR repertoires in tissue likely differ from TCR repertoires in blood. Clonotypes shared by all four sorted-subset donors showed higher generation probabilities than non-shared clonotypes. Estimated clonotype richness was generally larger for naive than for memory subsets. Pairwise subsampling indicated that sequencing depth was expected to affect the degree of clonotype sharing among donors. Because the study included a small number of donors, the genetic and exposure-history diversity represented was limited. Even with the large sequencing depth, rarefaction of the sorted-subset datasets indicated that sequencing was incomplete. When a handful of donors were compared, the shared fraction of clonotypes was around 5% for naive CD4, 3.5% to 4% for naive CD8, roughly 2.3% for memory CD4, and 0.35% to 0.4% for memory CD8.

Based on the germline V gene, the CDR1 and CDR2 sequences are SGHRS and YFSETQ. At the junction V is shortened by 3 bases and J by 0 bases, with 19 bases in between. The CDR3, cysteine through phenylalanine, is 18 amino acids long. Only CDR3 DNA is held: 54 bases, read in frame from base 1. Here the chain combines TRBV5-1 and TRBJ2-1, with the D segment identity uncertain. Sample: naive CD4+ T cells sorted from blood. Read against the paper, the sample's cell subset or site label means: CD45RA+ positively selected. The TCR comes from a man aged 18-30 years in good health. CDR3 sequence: CASSSLLVAASSYNEQFF. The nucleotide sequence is TGCGCCAGCAGCTCCCTATTGGTGGCGGCTAGCTCCTACAATGAGCAGTTCTTC.